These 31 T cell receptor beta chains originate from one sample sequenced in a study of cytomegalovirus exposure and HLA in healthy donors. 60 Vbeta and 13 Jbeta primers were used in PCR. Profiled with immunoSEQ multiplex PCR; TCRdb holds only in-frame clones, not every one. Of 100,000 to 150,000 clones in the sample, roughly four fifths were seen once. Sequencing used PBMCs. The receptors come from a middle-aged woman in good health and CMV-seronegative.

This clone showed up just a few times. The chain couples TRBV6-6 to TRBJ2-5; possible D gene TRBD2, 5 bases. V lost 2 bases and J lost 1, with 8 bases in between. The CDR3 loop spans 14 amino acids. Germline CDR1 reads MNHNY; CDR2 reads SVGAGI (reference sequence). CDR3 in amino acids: CASSYLGVQETQYF. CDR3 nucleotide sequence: TGTGCCAGCAGTTACCTCGGGGTCCAAGAGACCCAGTACTTC.

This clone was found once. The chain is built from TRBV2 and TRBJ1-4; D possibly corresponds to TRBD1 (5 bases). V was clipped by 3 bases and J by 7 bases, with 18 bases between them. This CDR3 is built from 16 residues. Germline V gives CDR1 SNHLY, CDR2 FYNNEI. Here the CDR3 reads CASSDTPRGLSEKLFF. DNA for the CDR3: TGTGCCAGCAGTGACACCCCACGGGGGTTAAGTGAAAAACTGTTTTTT.

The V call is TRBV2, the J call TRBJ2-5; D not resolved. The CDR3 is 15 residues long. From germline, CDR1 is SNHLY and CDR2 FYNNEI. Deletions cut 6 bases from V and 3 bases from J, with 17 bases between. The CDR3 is CASRDLGGGEETQYF. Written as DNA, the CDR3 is TGTGCCAGCAGGGATTTGGGTGGCGGAGAAGAGACCCAGTACTTC.

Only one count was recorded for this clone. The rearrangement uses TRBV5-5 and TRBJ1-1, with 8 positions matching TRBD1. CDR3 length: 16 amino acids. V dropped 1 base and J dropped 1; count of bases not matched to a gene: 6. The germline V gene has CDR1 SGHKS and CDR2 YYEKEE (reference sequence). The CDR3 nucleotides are TGTGCCAGCAGCTTGAGTCCGGGACAGGAGAACACTGAAGCTTTCTTT. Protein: CASSLSPGQENTEAFF.

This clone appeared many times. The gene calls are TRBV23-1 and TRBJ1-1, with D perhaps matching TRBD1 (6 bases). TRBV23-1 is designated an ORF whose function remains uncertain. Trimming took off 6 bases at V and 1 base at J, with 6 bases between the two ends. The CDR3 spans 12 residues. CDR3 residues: CASRTGNTEAFF. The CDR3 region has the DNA TGCGCCAGCAGGACAGGGAACACTGAAGCTTTCTTT.

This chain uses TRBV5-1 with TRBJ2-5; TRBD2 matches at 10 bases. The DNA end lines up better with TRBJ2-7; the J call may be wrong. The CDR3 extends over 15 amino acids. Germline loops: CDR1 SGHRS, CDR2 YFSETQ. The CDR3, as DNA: TGCGCCAGCAGCGGTGGGACTAGCGAGGCCTACGAGCAGTACTTC. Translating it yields CASSGGTSEAYEQYF.

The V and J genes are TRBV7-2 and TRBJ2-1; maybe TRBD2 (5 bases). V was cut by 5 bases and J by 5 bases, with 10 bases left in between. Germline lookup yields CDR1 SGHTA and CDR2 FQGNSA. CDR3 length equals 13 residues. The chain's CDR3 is CASSLGLHNEQFF. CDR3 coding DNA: TGTGCCAGCAGCCTCGGACTCCACAATGAGCAGTTCTTC.

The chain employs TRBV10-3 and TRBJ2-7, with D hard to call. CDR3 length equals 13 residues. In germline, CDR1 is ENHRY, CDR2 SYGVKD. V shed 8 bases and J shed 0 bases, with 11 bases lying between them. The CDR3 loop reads CAISNSYSYEQYF. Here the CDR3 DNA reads TGTGCCATCTCGAACTCCTACTCCTACGAGCAGTACTTC.

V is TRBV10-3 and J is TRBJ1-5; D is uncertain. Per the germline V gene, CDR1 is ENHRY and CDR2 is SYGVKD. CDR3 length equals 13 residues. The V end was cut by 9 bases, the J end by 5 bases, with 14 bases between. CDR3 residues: CAMARGEDQPQHF. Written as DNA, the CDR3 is TGTGCCATGGCCCGTGGGGAGGATCAGCCCCAGCATTTT.

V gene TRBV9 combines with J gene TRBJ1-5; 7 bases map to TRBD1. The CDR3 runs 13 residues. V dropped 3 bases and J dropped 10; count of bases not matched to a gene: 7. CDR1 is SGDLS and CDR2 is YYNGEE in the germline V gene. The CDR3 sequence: CASSGSGQSPQHF. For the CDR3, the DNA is TGTGCCAGCAGCGGATCGGGACAGAGTCCCCAGCATTTT. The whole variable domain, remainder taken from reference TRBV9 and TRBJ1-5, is DSGVTQTPKHLITATGQRVTLRCSPRSGDLSVYWYQQSLDQGLQFLIQYYNGEERAKGNILERFSAQQFPDLHSELNLSSLELGDSALYFCASSGSGQSPQHFGDGTRLSIL.

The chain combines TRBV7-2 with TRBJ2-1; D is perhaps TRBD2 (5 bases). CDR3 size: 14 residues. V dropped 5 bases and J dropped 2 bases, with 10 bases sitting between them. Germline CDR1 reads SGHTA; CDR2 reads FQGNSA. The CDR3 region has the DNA TGTGCCAGCAGCCCTGACGGGACCTACAATGAGCAGTTCTTC. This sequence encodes CASSPDGTYNEQFF.

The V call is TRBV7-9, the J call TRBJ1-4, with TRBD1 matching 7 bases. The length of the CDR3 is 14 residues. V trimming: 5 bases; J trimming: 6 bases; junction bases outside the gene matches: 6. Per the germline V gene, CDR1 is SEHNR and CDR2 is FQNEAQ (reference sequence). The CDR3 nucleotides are TGTGCCAGCAGCCCAATTACAGGGGATGAAAAACTGTTTTTT. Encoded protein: CASSPITGDEKLFF.

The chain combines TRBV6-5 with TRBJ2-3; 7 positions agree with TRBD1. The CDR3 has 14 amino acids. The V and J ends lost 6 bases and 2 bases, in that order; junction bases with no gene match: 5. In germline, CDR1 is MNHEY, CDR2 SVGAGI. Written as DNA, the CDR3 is TGTGCCAGCAGCTCAGACAGGGTCACAGATACGCAGTATTTT. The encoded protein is CASSSDRVTDTQYF.

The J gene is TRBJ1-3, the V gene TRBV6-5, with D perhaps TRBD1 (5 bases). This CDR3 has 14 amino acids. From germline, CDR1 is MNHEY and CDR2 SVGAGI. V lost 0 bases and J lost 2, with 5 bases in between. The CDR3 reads CASSYSGAGNTIYF. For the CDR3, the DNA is TGTGCCAGCAGTTACTCAGGGGCTGGAAACACCATATATTTT.

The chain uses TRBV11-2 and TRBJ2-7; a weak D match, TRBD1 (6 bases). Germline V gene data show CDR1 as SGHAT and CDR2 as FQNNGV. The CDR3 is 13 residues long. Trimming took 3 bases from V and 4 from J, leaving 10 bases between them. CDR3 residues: CASSFRDTYEQYF. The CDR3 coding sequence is TGTGCCAGCAGCTTCCGGGACACTTACGAGCAGTACTTC.

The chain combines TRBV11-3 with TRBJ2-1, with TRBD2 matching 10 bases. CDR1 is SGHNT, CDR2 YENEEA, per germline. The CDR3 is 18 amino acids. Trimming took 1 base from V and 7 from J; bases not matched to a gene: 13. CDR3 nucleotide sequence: TGTGCCAGCAGCTTAGCCCTAATACCTCTAGCGGGAGATAATGAGCAGTTCTTC. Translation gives CASSLALIPLAGDNEQFF.

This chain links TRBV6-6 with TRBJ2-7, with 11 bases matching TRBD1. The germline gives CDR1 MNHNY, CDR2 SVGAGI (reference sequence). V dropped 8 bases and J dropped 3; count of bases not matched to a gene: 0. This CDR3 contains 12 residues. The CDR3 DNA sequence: TGTGCCAGCGGGACAGGGGGCTACGAGCAGTACTTC. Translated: CASGTGGYEQYF.

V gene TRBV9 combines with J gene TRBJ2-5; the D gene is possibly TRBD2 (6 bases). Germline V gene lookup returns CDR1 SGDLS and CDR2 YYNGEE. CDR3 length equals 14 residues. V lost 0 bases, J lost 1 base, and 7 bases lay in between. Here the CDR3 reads CASSVAGGQETQYF. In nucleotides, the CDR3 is TGTGCCAGCAGCGTAGCCGGGGGCCAAGAGACCCAGTACTTC.

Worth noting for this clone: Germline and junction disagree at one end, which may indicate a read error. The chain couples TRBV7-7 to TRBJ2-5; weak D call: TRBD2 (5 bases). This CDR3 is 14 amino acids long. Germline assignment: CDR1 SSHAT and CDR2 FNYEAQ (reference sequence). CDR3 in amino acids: CASSLAQKPGTQYF. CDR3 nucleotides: TGTGCTAGCAGCTTAGCGCAGAAGCCGGGGACCCAGTACTTC.

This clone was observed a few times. CDR3 amino acids: CASSPYETGLNTEAFF. CDR3 sequence (DNA): TGTGCCAGCAGTCCATATGAGACAGGGCTAAACACTGAAGCTTTCTTT. This sequence joins TRBV27 and TRBJ1-1; 7 bases are shared with TRBD1. This CDR3 spans 16 amino acids. Germline assignment: CDR1 MNHEY and CDR2 SMNVEV (reference sequence). J gave up 2 bases and V 5 bases, and 11 bases lay outside the gene matches.

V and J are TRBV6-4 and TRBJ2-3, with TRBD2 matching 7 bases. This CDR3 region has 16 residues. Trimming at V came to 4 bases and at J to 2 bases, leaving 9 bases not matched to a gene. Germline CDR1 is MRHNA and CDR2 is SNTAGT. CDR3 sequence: CASSVLGGSTTDTQYF. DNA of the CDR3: TGTGCCAGCAGTGTCTTGGGCGGGAGTACCACAGATACGCAGTATTTT.

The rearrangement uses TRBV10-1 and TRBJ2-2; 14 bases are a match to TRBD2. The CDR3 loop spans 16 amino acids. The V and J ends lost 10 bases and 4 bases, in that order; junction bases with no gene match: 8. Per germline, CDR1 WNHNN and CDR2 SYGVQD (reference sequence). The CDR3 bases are TGCGCCACAGGGACTAGCGGGAGTTCGAGCACCGGGGAGCTGTTTTTT. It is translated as CATGTSGSSSTGELFF.

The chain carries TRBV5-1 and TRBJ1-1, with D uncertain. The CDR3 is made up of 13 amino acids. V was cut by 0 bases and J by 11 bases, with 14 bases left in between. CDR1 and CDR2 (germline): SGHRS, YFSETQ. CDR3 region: CASSLEPSGQAFF. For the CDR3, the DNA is TGCGCCAGCAGCTTGGAGCCCTCAGGCCAGGCTTTCTTT.

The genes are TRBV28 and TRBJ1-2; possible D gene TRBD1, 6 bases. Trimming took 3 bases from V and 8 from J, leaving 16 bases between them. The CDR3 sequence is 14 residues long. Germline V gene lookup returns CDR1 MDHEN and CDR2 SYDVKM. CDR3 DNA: TGTGCCAGCAGTTTTAATCAGGGGACGGGCGGCTACACCTTC. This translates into CASSFNQGTGGYTF.

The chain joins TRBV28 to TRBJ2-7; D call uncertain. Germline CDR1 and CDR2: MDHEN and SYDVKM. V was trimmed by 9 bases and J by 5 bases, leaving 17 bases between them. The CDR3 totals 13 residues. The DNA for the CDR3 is TGTGCCAGAGACTGGAACCCCTGGGACGAGCAGTACTTC. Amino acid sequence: CARDWNPWDEQYF.

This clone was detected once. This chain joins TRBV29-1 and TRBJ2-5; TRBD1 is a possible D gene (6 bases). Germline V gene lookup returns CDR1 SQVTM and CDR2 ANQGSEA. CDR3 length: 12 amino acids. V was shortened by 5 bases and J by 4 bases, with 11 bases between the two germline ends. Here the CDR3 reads CSVTGLGETQYF. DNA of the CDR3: TGCAGCGTTACAGGGTTGGGAGAGACCCAGTACTTC.

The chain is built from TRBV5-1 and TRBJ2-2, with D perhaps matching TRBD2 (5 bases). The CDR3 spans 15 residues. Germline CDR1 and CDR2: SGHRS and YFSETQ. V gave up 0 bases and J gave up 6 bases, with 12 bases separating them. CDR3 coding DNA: TGCGCCAGCAGCTTGGCCCCTAGCTTGGCCGGGGAGCTGTTTTTT. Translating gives CASSLAPSLAGELFF.

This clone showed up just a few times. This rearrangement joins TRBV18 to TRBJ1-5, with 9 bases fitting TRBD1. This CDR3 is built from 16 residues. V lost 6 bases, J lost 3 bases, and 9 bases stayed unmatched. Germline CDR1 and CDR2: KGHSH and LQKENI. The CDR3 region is CASSLTGGRDNQPQHF. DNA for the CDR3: TGTGCCAGCTCCCTGACAGGGGGGCGCGACAATCAGCCCCAGCATTTT. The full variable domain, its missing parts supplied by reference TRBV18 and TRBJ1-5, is NAGVMQNPRHLVRRRGQEARLRCSPMKGHSHVYWYRQLPEEGLKFMVYLQKENIIDESGMPKERFSAEFPKEGPSILRIQQVVRGDSAAYFCASSLTGGRDNQPQHFGDGTRLSIL.

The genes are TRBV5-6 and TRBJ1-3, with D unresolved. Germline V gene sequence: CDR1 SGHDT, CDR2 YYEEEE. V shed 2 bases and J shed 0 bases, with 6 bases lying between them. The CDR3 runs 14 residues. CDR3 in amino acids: CASSLPSSGNTIYF. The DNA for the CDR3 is TGTGCCAGCAGCTTACCCAGCTCTGGAAACACCATATATTTT.

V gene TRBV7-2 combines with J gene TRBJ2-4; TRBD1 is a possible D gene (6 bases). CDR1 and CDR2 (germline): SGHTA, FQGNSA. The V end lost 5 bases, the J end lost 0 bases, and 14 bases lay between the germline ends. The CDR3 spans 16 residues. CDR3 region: CASSPQGLVAKNIQYF. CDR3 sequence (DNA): TGTGCCAGCAGCCCCCAGGGGCTAGTAGCCAAAAACATTCAGTACTTC.

In nucleotides, the CDR3 is TGTGCCAGCAGTTCGGACAGGGACCGTGAGCAGTTCTTC. Amino acids: CASSSDRDREQFF. The chain couples TRBV7-3 to TRBJ2-1, with 8 bases fitting TRBD1. V gave up 6 bases and J gave up 9 bases; unmatched junction bases: 7. This CDR3 region has 13 residues. CDR1 is SGHTA and CDR2 is FQGTGA in the germline V gene.